A single sample gave rise to the 15 T cell receptor beta chains below, sequenced in a study of spatial heterogeneity in lung cancer. Each CDR3 protein is one row after TCRdb ran MiXCR on the 5' RACE reads. The sample lists around 7,000 distinct CDR3 sequences, 6.5% to 8.5% occurring once. As for time point: sample taken at primary tumor resection. Sequencing was performed on whole RNA extracted from tumor and nontumor lung tissue, or from frozen PBMC, and the material was left unsorted. Here the sequenced sample was PBMCs, taken at surgery. Receptors originate from a male donor with early-stage non-small cell lung cancer.

This clonotype has at least ten counts. This beta chain came through as a stray read in a library set up for alpha chains, and its size says little. V and J are TRBV4-2 and TRBJ2-7, with 7 bases that match TRBD2. CDR1 is LGHNA, CDR2 YNFKEQ, per germline. The CDR3 totals 14 residues. V lost 1 base and J lost 7; bases outside the gene matches: 7. As DNA, the CDR3 is TGTGCCAGCAGCCAAGCGGGCGGGAGCTGGGAGCAGTACTTC. Its translation: CASSQAGGSWEQYF.

This clonotype was counted many times. This beta chain came through as a stray read in a library set up for alpha chains, and its size says little. In DNA form, the CDR3 reads TGTGCCAGCAGTGCCAACCCAGTGACGACCTATGGCTACACCTTC. Protein: CASSANPVTTYGYTF. The chain employs TRBV6-1 and TRBJ1-2, with no clear D. Between the trimmed V and J ends, which lost 4 bases and 4 bases, there was a span of 16 bases. CDR1 is MNHNS and CDR2 is SASEGT in the germline V gene. The length of the CDR3 is 15 residues.

This clonotype was recorded at least ten times. Being off target in a library aimed at alpha chains, this beta chain has a size of little meaning. The chain recombines TRBV7-3 with TRBJ2-2; D is unclear. Looked up from germline, CDR1 is SGHTA and CDR2 is FQGTGA. Trimming left V 2 bases short and J 5 bases short, with 3 bases between. The CDR3 is 12 amino acids. CDR3 in DNA: TGTGCCAGCAGCTTAGGGACCGGGGAGCTGTTTTTT. Its protein is CASSLGTGELFF.

With regard to this clonotype: Within a library made for alpha chains, this beta chain is off target, and its count is uninformative. This chain links TRBV9 with TRBJ2-1, with TRBD2 matching over 8 bases. Germline V gene sequence: CDR1 SGDLS, CDR2 YYNGEE. This CDR3 has 15 residues. J was trimmed by 10 bases and V by 4 bases; bases with no gene match: 13. The chain's CDR3 is CASSPSGLAGLEQFF. The CDR3 DNA is TGTGCCAGCAGCCCAAGCGGGCTAGCGGGTTTAGAGCAGTTCTTC.

This clonotype came up many times. This beta chain is a stray sequence in a library constructed for alpha chains; its clone size is not meaningful. The chain carries TRBV20-1 and TRBJ2-3, with 7 bases aligning to TRBD2. Germline V gene data show CDR1 as DFQATT and CDR2 as SNEGSKA (reference sequence). The junction had 4 bases not matched to a gene; V was cut back by 0 bases and J by 1 base. This CDR3 region has 15 residues. CDR3 bases: TGCAGTGCTAGAGATGGAGGGAGGGGCACAGATACGCAGTATTTT. Translation: CSARDGGRGTDTQYF.

This clonotype showed up many times. This beta chain lies outside the target of a library built for alpha chains; its clone size means little. The CDR3 sequence is CAVGGVTEAFF. The CDR3 DNA is TGTGCCGTTGGTGGGGTAACTGAAGCTTTCTTT. V is TRBV12-3 or TRBV12-4 and J is TRBJ1-1; D unclear. There are 11 residues in the CDR3. Trimming left V 11 bases short and J 5 bases short, with 12 bases between.

This clonotype has a handful of counts. A library prepared for alpha chains yielded this beta chain as an off-target read; its size is of little meaning. V usage is TRBV20-1 and J usage is TRBJ2-1; TRBD2 agrees at 14 bases. V was clipped by 6 bases and J by 2 bases; unmatched bases: 9. Germline loops: CDR1 DFQATT, CDR2 SNEGSKA (reference sequence). There are 17 residues in the CDR3. This CDR3 is CSAETSGGAVPYNEQFF. CDR3 nucleotides: TGCAGTGCCGAGACTAGCGGGGGGGCCGTACCCTACAATGAGCAGTTCTTC.

In its sample, this clonotype was seen many times. As an off-target read in a library built for alpha chains, this beta chain has a frequency of little significance. The chain is built from TRBV25-1 and TRBJ1-1; no definite D call. This CDR3 spans 13 amino acids. V lost 7 bases to trimming and J lost 5 bases, with 14 bases between them. Germline-derived CDR1 and CDR2 are MGHDK and SYGVNS. In nucleotides, the CDR3 is TGTGCCAGCACCGGGGATATGGGTACTGAAGCTTTCTTT. Translated: CASTGDMGTEAFF.

This clonotype counts as medium-sized (0.01 to 0.1%). This beta chain is an off-target read within a library intended for alpha chains, so its frequency means little. The rearrangement links TRBV12-3 or TRBV12-4 to TRBJ2-7; D unresolved. The ends were cut back, 6 bases at V and 2 bases at J, with 20 bases in the middle. The CDR3 length is 16 residues. The CDR3: CASSPQWFSLTYEQYF. The CDR3, as DNA: TGTGCCAGCAGCCCCCAGTGGTTTTCCTTGACCTACGAGCAGTACTTC.

In this sample, this clonotype turned up many times. Since the library was made to target alpha chains, this beta chain is a stray read and its abundance is not meaningful. The V call is TRBV6-6, the J call TRBJ1-1; no definite D call. V was clipped by 6 bases and J by 5 bases, with 10 bases between them. There are 12 residues in the CDR3. Germline loops: CDR1 MNHNY, CDR2 SVGAGI (reference sequence). Here the CDR3 reads CASSPWETEAFF. CDR3 bases: TGTGCCAGCAGCCCGTGGGAAACTGAAGCTTTCTTT.

There are many counts of this clonotype. For a library built for alpha chains, this beta chain is a stray read; little rests on its size. This rearrangement joins TRBV20-1 to TRBJ2-7; 7 bases are a match to TRBD2. CDR1 is DFQATT, CDR2 SNEGSKA, per germline (reference sequence). The CDR3 extends over 13 amino acids. V was clipped by 6 bases and J by 6 bases; unmatched bases: 11. For the CDR3, the DNA is TGCAGTGCACGGCCTAGCGGTCCTCTCGAGCAGTACTTC. Protein: CSARPSGPLEQYF.

In this sample, this clonotype turned up many times. For a library built for alpha chains, this beta chain is a stray read; little rests on its size. This chain joins TRBV6-6 and TRBJ2-1; 14 nucleotides match TRBD2. J lost 11 bases, V lost 0 bases, and 6 bases had no gene match. The CDR3 has 16 amino acids. In germline, CDR1 is MNHNY, CDR2 SVGAGI (reference sequence). The CDR3 DNA sequence: TGTGCCAGCAGTTACTCGACTAGCGGGAGGGGGGAAAAGCAGTTCTTC. It encodes CASSYSTSGRGEKQFF.

A remark on this clonotype: Since the library was made to target alpha chains, this beta chain is a stray read and its abundance is not meaningful. The V gene is TRBV20-1, the J gene TRBJ2-7, with 7 bases identical to TRBD2. The J segment lost 1 base and the V segment lost 0 bases, leaving 9 bases of the junction unmatched. The CDR3 loop spans 16 amino acids. The germline gives CDR1 DFQATT, CDR2 SNEGSKA (reference sequence). The CDR3 loop reads CSAREPQGGLSYEQYF. In DNA, the CDR3 is TGCAGTGCTAGAGAGCCCCAGGGAGGGTTATCCTACGAGCAGTACTTC.

With respect to this clonotype: This beta chain lies outside the target of a library built for alpha chains; its clone size means little. V usage is TRBV9 and J usage is TRBJ1-2, with a tentative D call TRBD1 (5 bases). Germline V gene lookup returns CDR1 SGDLS and CDR2 YYNGEE. V was shortened by 4 bases and J by 3 bases, with 19 bases between the two germline ends. The CDR3 is 16 residues long. CDR3 sequence: CASSPREGLRDYGYTF. The CDR3 DNA is TGTGCCAGCAGCCCAAGGGAGGGGCTGAGGGACTATGGCTACACCTTC.

This clonotype was picked up many times. Since the library was made to target alpha chains, this beta chain is a stray read and its abundance is not meaningful. CDR3 bases: TGCGCCAGCGCCCCGGGGCAGGGTCACTACGAGCAGTACTTC. The encoded protein is CASAPGQGHYEQYF. The chain joins TRBV23-1 to TRBJ2-7; the D call may be TRBD1 or TRBD2 (5 bases each). TRBV23-1 is noted as an ORF with a role that remains uncertain. V dropped 8 bases and J dropped 3 bases, with 17 bases sitting between them. The CDR3 runs to 14 residues.